This T cell receptor beta chain came from a study of shared clonotypes between healthy human individuals. The wider study: CD4 naive cells filled three plates per donor, CD4 memory three, CD8 naive two and CD8 memory one.

CD4+ cells were split into CD45RA+ naive and CD45RA-negative memory subsets. V was clipped by 2 bases and J by 0 bases, with 5 bases between them. This CDR3 is 14 amino acids long. Germline CDR1 reads LNHDA; CDR2 reads SQIVND (reference sequence). Researchers ran the assay at a deep level. TCRdb's copy holds only in-frame clones and misses some; the assay was immunoSEQ multiplex PCR. The sample contains 2 million to 2.5 million clones, 85% to 95% of which appear only once. Note on this clone: The sample contains more than one DNA sequence encoding this CDR3.

The sample consisted of naive CD4+ T cells from PBMCs. Subset defined: CD45RA+ positively selected. The sequence came from a man aged 18 to 30 in good health. Some clones in this sample may be carry-over from other donors' samples. The V and J genes are TRBV19 and TRBJ1-5; D is unclear. The DNA for the CDR3 is TGTGCCAGTAGTATACCATATAGCAATCAGCCCCAGCATTTT. As protein: CASSIPYSNQPQHF.